Only a few counts were recorded for the clone carrying this T cell receptor beta chain. Its antigen is undetermined. These data come from a study of human T cells and chemical hapten exposure. Study-wide findings and caveats: With DPC sensitization, TCRs exceeding 1 in 1000 frequency showed no change.

For the library, individual cDNA molecules each received unique molecular identifiers. Per the original methods: Ranging from roughly 23,224 to 750,000, TCR counts per sample had a median value of approximately 95,000. MiXCR, run by TCRdb on the reads, gives a single entry per CDR3 protein. For this entry, the V and J calls and clone size follow TCRdb and not the study's own pipeline. The sample records about 120,000 distinct CDR3 sequences, 6.5% to 10% being singletons. Germline CDR1 LGHNA, CDR2 YSLEER. V dropped 2 bases and J dropped 5; count of bases not matched to a gene: 8. There are 16 residues in the CDR3. The template was total RNA from unfractionated whole blood.

What was sequenced was whole blood. The clonotype comes from a human donor in good health. Some clones in this sample may be carry-over from other donors' samples. The chain links TRBV4-3 to TRBJ2-5, with 10 nucleotides matching TRBD1. CDR3 loop: CASSQQTGGEGETQYF. As DNA, the CDR3 is TGCGCCAGCAGCCAACAGACAGGGGGCGAGGGTGAGACCCAGTACTTC.